The T cell receptor beta chain described here comes from a study of T cell responses to AZD1222 COVID-19 vaccine. This clone occurred a few times. Its target is not known. Points from the study as a whole: Vaccine-associated CD4 TCRs ranged over spike, dominating at 160-218 and 743-854. Nearly half of unique spike-specific TCRs reportedly avoided B.1.351 and B.1.1.7 mutated regions. Baseline seropositives among AZD1222 recipients totaled only five or six. There were mostly white British donors and more females than males, and clonal diversity was possibly underestimated.

Sequencing used immunoSEQ multiplex PCR; TCRdb keeps in-frame clones, though not all of them. Altogether more than 150,000 clones are present, approximately 86% being singletons, with the ten largest covering approximately 0.49%. CDR1 is SEHNR and CDR2 is FQNEAQ in the germline V gene (reference sequence). CDR3 length: 10 residues. The clonotype was recovered from an adult in good health. The chain combines TRBV7-9 with TRBJ2-3; weak D call: TRBD2 (6 bases). The input for sequencing was peripheral blood, taken on day 0 of AZD1222 vaccination. This CDR3 reads CAPGGDTQYF. The CDR3 region has the DNA TGTGCTCCCGGGGGAGATACGCAGTATTTT.